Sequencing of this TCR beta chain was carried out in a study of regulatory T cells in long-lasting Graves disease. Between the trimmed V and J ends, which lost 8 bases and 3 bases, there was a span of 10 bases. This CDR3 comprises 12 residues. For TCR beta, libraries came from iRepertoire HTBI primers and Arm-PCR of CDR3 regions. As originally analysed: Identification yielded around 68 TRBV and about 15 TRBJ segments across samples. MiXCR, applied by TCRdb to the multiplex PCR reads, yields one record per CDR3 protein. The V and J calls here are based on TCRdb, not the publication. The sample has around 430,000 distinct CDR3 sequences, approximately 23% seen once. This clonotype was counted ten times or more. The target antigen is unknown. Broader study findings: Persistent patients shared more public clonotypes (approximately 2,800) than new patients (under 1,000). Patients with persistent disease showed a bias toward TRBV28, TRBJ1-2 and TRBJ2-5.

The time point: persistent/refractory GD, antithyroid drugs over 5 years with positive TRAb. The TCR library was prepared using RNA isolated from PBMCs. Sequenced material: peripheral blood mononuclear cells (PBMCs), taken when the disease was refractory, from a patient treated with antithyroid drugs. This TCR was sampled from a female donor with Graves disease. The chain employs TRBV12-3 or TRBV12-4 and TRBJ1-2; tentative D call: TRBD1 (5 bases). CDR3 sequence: CASGGGDYGYTF. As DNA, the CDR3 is TGTGCCAGCGGGGGGGGAGACTATGGCTACACCTTC.